Listed below are T cell receptor beta chains from one sample, sequenced in a study of long-term antiretroviral therapy in people with HIV. Generated by immunoSEQ multiplex PCR, the TCRdb table keeps only in-frame clones and is missing some. The sample contains roughly 40,000 clones, 85% to 90% of which appear only once. The sequencing used unsorted PBMCs, collected 3.1 years after starting antiretroviral therapy. Source of these receptors: a woman aged 45-59 years with HIV. CDR3s include the opening cysteine and the closing phenylalanine or tryptophan. The D gene is left open where the match is weak. For some rows the clone size is stated as once, few or many, or as a class when expanded; others skip it.

V	size	D	J	DNA	CDR3
TRBV6-5	once	TRBD2	TRBJ2-7	TGTGCCAGCAGTTACGGGCTAGCGGGGGGTTACGAGCAGTACTTC	CASSYGLAGGYEQYF
TRBV10-2	-	TRBD1	TRBJ1-5	TGCGCCAGCAGTCTGGACAGGGGCGGTCAGCCCCAGCATTTT	CASSLDRGGQPQHF
TRBV5-1	-	TRBD1	TRBJ1-2	TGCGCCAGCAGCTTCTACCAGGGACAGGGTTCCTATGGCTACACCTTC	CASSFYQGQGSYGYTF
TRBV7-9	few	-	TRBJ1-5	TGTGCCAGCAGCTTAGGGACAGATCAGCCCCAGCATTTT	CASSLGTDQPQHF
TRBV11-2	once	-	TRBJ1-5	TGTGCCAGCAGCCCAGTGGGGGGGGATCAGCCCCAGCATTTT	CASSPVGGDQPQHF
TRBV10-3	few	-	TRBJ2-7	TGTGCCACCTCCGCCTCGGGGGACTCCTACGAGCAGTACTTC	CATSASGDSYEQYF
TRBV27	-	TRBD1	TRBJ2-7	TGTGCCAGCAGTTGGGCCACAGGGGGGATTTACGAGCAGTACTTC	CASSWATGGIYEQYF
TRBV18	-	-	TRBJ2-7	TGTGCCAGCTCACCAGGGCTGGGGAAAATTTCCGAGCAGTACTTC	CASSPGLGKISEQYF
TRBV11-3	-	TRBD2	TRBJ2-3	TGTGCCAGCAGCTCCCGCACTAGCGGGGCAGATACGCAGTATTTT	CASSSRTSGADTQYF
TRBV27	few	-	TRBJ2-7	TGTGCCAGCAGTTGGAGGACAGTCAGGACCTACGAGCAGTACTTC	CASSWRTVRTYEQYF
TRBV11-3	-	TRBD2	TRBJ2-7	TGTGCCAGCAGGTCCGTCTTGTGCTTAGGACTAGCGGGGTGCGACCAGTACTTC	CASRSVLCLGLAGCDQYF
TRBV2	-	-	TRBJ1-2	TGTGCCAGCAGTGATGGGGGTCGGGGAGATACTAACTATGGCTACACCTTC	CASSDGGRGDTNYGYTF
TRBV6-1	-	-	TRBJ1-2	TGTGCCAGCACCCGCGCCCCCAACAACGGATATGGCTACACCTTC	CASTRAPNNGYGYTF
TRBV18	-	TRBD1	TRBJ1-1	TGTGCCAGCTCACCATCGGGGACAGGGGAAACTGAAGCTTTCTTT	CASSPSGTGETEAFF
TRBV14	-	TRBD2	TRBJ2-7	TGTGCCAGCAGCGCTAGCGGGTTTAACTCCTACGAGCAGTACTTC	CASSASGFNSYEQYF
TRBV7-2	-	TRBD1	TRBJ2-1	TGTGCCAGCAGCTTGCGACAGGGGGACTACAATGAGCAGTTCTTC	CASSLRQGDYNEQFF
TRBV11-2	-	-	TRBJ2-6	TGTGCCAGCAGCTTAGAACAGGGTTGGCGGGCCAACGTCCTGACTTTC	CASSLEQGWRANVLTF
TRBV4-2	-	TRBD2	TRBJ2-3	TGTGCCAGCAGCCAAGGCACAGCGGGGGGGCTTAGCACAGATACGCAGTATTTT	CASSQGTAGGLSTDTQYF
TRBV2	-	-	TRBJ1-5	TGTGCCAGCAGTCCAATAAATCAGCCCCAGCATTTT	CASSPINQPQHF
TRBV4-3	-	-	TRBJ1-4	TGCGCCAGCAGCCAAGGGGGTCTCGGGGTGCAGGAAAAACTGTTTTTT	CASSQGGLGVQEKLFF
TRBV4-2	-	-	TRBJ1-1	TGTGCCAGCAGCCAAGCGGGGGCGGCTGAAGCTTTCTTT	CASSQAGAAEAFF
TRBV9	-	-	TRBJ1-1	TGTGCCAGCAGCGTAGAAGGAGGGCGGCGAACCACTGAAGCTTTCTTT	CASSVEGGRRTTEAFF
TRBV10-3	-	-	TRBJ2-2	TGTGCCATCAGTGACGACGGGGGTCAAAGCAGGGGATTTAACACCGGGGAGCTGTTTTTT	CAISDDGGQSRGFNTGELFF
TRBV11-2	-	-	TRBJ1-4	TGTGCCAGCAGCTTAGCGACACAAACTAATGAAAAACTGTTTTTT	CASSLATQTNEKLFF
TRBV5-1	-	-	TRBJ1-1	TGCGCCAGCAGCTTGGAGAGGGGGATGAACACTGAAGCTTTCTTT	CASSLERGMNTEAFF
TRBV27	-	TRBD1	TRBJ1-6	TGTGCCAGCACCCCCGGGACAGCTAATTCACCCCTCCACTTT	CASTPGTANSPLHF